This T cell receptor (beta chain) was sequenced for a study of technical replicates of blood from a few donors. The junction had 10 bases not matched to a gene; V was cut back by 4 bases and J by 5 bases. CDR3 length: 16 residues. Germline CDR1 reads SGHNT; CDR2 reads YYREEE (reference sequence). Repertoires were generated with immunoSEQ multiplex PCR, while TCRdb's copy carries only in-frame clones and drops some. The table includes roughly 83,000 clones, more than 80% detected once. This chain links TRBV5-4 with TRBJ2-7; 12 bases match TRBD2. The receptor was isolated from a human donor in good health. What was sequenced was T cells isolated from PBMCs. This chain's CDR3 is CASSRTSGGKGDEQYF. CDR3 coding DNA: TGTGCCAGCAGCCGAACTAGCGGGGGGAAAGGGGACGAGCAGTACTTC.